This T cell receptor (beta chain) is from a study of CD8 T cells in ankylosing spondylitis. Scientists made TCR beta libraries using quantitative 5'-RACE with molecular barcodes. A single record per CDR3 protein comes from TCRdb applying MiXCR to the 5' RACE reads. Here the sample spans 100,000 or so distinct CDR3 sequences, just under 9% being singletons. Study-wide findings and caveats: Disease-linked clones were reportedly significantly enriched in matched ankylosing spondylitis synovial fluid. Among TCR beta sequences, a motif of about 8 highly homologous variants appeared characteristic of ankylosing spondylitis blood.

CDR1 KGHDR and CDR2 SFDVKD come from the germline V gene. The CDR3 has 11 residues. Trimming pared 10 bases from V and 5 bases from J, leaving 7 bases between. At least ten counts were recorded for this clonotype. The antigen is not known. The rearrangement joins TRBV24-1 to TRBJ2-2; D ambiguous. The specimen sequenced was blood, either unsorted or a sorted T cell fraction (not recorded which). This TCR came from a male donor with ankylosing spondylitis. As DNA, the CDR3 is TGTGCCACGGGGATTACCGGGGAGCTGTTTTTT. Amino acid sequence: CATGITGELFF.